This T cell receptor (beta chain) was sequenced for a study of blood T cells in healthy people across ages. On this clonotype itself: Its specificity is not known.

A second PCR, run for roughly 7 to 11 cycles, used a sample-barcoded 5' primer plus a J-beta primer mix. From each sample, at least 2.5 million paired-end reads containing CDR3 were obtained. TCRdb used MiXCR to reprocess the 5' RACE reads, holding one entry per CDR3 protein. The sample consists of around 650,000 distinct CDR3 sequences, approximately 31% of them appearing once. Researchers collected around 10 milliliters of peripheral blood from every single donor. Whole-study results and caveats: TCR beta diversity per million T cells fell roughly linearly with age. Estimated diversity across one million T cells was deemed an underestimate.

The sequence came from a woman older than 75 in good health. Input material: blood.

Here the CDR3 reads CASSLVGAGNTEAFF. The DNA of the CDR3 is TGCGCCAGCAGCTTGGTAGGGGCTGGGAACACTGAAGCTTTCTTT. V usage is TRBV5-1 and J usage is TRBJ1-1; D is possibly TRBD1 (5 bases). This CDR3 has 15 residues. Trimming cost V 0 bases and J 1 base, with 10 bases left between them. CDR1 is SGHRS, CDR2 YFSETQ, per germline.